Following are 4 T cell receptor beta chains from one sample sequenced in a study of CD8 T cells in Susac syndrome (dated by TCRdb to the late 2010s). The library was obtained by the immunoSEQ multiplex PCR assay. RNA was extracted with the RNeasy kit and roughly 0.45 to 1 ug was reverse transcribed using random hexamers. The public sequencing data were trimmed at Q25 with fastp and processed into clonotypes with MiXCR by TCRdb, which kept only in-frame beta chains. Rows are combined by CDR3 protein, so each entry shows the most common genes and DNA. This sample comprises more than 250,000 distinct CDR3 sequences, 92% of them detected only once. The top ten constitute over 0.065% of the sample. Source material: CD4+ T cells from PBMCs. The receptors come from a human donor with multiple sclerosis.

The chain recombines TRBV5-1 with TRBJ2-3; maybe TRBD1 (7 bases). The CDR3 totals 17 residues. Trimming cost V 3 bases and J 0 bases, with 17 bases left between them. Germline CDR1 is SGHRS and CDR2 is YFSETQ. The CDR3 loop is CASSSATGDFSTDTQYF. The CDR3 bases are TGCGCCAGCAGCTCCGCCACAGGGGACTTTAGCACAGATACGCAGTATTTT.

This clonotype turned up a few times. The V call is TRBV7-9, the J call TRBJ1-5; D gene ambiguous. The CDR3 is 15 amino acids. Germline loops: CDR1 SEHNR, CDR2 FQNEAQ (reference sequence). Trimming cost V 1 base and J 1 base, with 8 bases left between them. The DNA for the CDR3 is TGTGCCAGCAGCTTAGAGGGAGCGAGCAATCAGCCCCAGCATTTT. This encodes CASSLEGASNQPQHF.

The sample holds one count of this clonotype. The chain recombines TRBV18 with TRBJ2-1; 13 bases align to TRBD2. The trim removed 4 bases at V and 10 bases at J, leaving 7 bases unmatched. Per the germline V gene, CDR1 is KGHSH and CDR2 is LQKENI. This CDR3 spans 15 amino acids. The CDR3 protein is CASSQTSGRMREQFF. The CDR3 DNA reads TGTGCCAGCTCACAGACTAGCGGGAGGATGAGGGAGCAGTTCTTC.

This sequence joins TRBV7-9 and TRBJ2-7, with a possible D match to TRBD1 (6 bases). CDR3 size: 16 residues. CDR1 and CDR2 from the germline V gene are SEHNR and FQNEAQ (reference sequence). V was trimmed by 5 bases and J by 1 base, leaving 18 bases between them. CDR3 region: CASSRVQGIVSYEQYF. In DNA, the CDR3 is TGTGCCAGCAGCAGAGTACAGGGAATTGTATCCTACGAGCAGTACTTC.